What follows is one T cell receptor (beta chain) and its context. What it recognizes is unknown. Repertoires were generated with immunoSEQ multiplex PCR, while TCRdb's copy carries only in-frame clones and drops some. The profile shows 60,000 or so clones, approximately 86% of them singletons. The data were taken from a study of OX40 agonist ivuxolimab in advanced cancers. Overall study context: Given to patients was ivuxolimab, an agonistic anti-OX40 (CD134) antibody.

Study-level results: Among the lowest peripheral clonal expansion occurred in 0.1-3.0 mg/kg partial responders. Both blood CD4+ and CD8+ T cells showed clonal growth by week 6 at 0.1 to 3.0 mg/kg.

The CDR3 consists of 13 residues. V was trimmed by 2 bases and J by 9 bases, leaving 13 bases between them. Germline loops: CDR1 SEHNR, CDR2 FQNEAQ (reference sequence). The sequence was collected from an adult with an advanced solid tumor such as melanoma, head and neck, liver or kidney cancer. The rearrangement uses TRBV7-9 and TRBJ1-2; D not resolved. The specimen was CD4+ or CD8+ T cells sorted from blood, collected in a trial of the OX40 agonist ivuxolimab. CDR3 nucleotide sequence: TGTGCCAGCAGCTTACACGGCCTTCCTAGCTACACCTTC. Amino acid sequence: CASSLHGLPSYTF.